A selection of T cell receptor beta chains follows, all from one sample in a study of CD8 T cells in Susac syndrome. TCRdb redid the calling of the immunoSEQ multiplex PCR reads with MiXCR, one entry per CDR3 protein. The top ten hold 0.18% of the sample, which has about 300,000 distinct CDR3 sequences, around 91% seen once. The sample was CD8+ T cells from PBMCs. The receptors stem from a human donor with multiple sclerosis. CDR3s include the opening cysteine and the closing phenylalanine or tryptophan. Fields, in order: V gene, D gene, clone size, J gene, CDR3 DNA, CDR3 protein. The D gene is left open where the match is weak. Size tells how often a clone was seen (once, few, many) or the class of an expanded clone, and some rows leave it out.

v_gene: TRBV9
d_gene: .
abundance: .
j_gene: TRBJ2-7
CDR3nt: TGTGCCAGCAGCGCCTCAGGTGTAAGCTCCTACGAGCAGTACTTC
CDR3aa: CASSASGVSSYEQYF

v_gene: TRBV5-4
d_gene: .
abundance: .
j_gene: TRBJ2-5
CDR3nt: TGTGCCAGCAGCTTCGGGGGAGGAGAGGAGACCCAGTACTTC
CDR3aa: CASSFGGGEETQYF

v_gene: TRBV4-1
d_gene: .
abundance: .
j_gene: TRBJ1-2
CDR3nt: TGCGCCAGCAGCCATGCAGGGGCTGGCTACACCTTC
CDR3aa: CASSHAGAGYTF

v_gene: TRBV10-3
d_gene: .
abundance: .
j_gene: TRBJ2-2
CDR3nt: TGTGCCATCAGTGAACTCAATACGCGGGATCTCCAGCCCGGGGAGCTGTTTTTT
CDR3aa: CAISELNTRDLQPGELFF

v_gene: TRBV4-3
d_gene: .
abundance: .
j_gene: TRBJ2-7
CDR3nt: TGCGCCAGCAGCCAAGAAGGTATGGGTTCGGGTTACGAGCAGTACTTC
CDR3aa: CASSQEGMGSGYEQYF

v_gene: TRBV6-2/TRBV6-3
d_gene: .
abundance: .
j_gene: TRBJ2-1
CDR3nt: TGTGCCAGCAGGCCCAACGGGGGGCTTTCTGAGCAGTTCTTC
CDR3aa: CASRPNGGLSEQFF

v_gene: TRBV28
d_gene: .
abundance: few
j_gene: TRBJ2-1
CDR3nt: TGTGCCAGCAGTTTGAGGGTTTCCTACAATGAGCAGTTCTTC
CDR3aa: CASSLRVSYNEQFF

v_gene: TRBV7-2
d_gene: .
abundance: .
j_gene: TRBJ2-7
CDR3nt: TGTGCCAGCAGCTTTACGGCACAAGAGCAGTACTTC
CDR3aa: CASSFTAQEQYF

v_gene: TRBV7-3
d_gene: .
abundance: .
j_gene: TRBJ2-3
CDR3nt: TGTGCCAGCAGCTTAATGGCCAGCCTAGGTGGCACAGATACGCAGTATTTT
CDR3aa: CASSLMASLGGTDTQYF

v_gene: TRBV27
d_gene: TRBD1
abundance: .
j_gene: TRBJ1-1
CDR3nt: TGTGCCAGCAGTACAAGGACAGGATTGAACACTGAAGCTTTCTTT
CDR3aa: CASSTRTGLNTEAFF

v_gene: TRBV24-1
d_gene: TRBD1
abundance: .
j_gene: TRBJ1-5
CDR3nt: TGTGCCACCAGCCAGACAGGGCTCGGTGCGCCCCAGCATTTT
CDR3aa: CATSQTGLGAPQHF

v_gene: TRBV27
d_gene: .
abundance: .
j_gene: TRBJ1-5
CDR3nt: TGTGCCAGCAGCCAAAGTTTCTCGGGGGGTCTGCCCCAGCATTTT
CDR3aa: CASSQSFSGGLPQHF

v_gene: TRBV14
d_gene: .
abundance: .
j_gene: TRBJ2-1
CDR3nt: TGTGCCAGCAGCCAAGAACTGAGCTCCTACAATGAGCAGTTCTTC
CDR3aa: CASSQELSSYNEQFF

v_gene: TRBV4-2
d_gene: TRBD1
abundance: .
j_gene: TRBJ2-2
CDR3nt: TGTGCCAGCAGCCAACCTGGACAGGGGGGGGCCGGGGAGCTGTTTTTT
CDR3aa: CASSQPGQGGAGELFF

v_gene: TRBV7-2
d_gene: .
abundance: .
j_gene: TRBJ2-5
CDR3nt: TGTGCCAGCAGCTTCCCGGGGGCAGAAGAGACCCAGTACTTC
CDR3aa: CASSFPGAEETQYF

v_gene: TRBV30
d_gene: .
abundance: .
j_gene: TRBJ1-1
CDR3nt: TGTGCCTGGAGGGACAACACTGAAGCTTTCTTT
CDR3aa: CAWRDNTEAFF

v_gene: TRBV9
d_gene: .
abundance: .
j_gene: TRBJ1-3
CDR3nt: TGTGCCAGCAGCGGACCCTCGGGGTTCACTGGAAACACCATATATTTT
CDR3aa: CASSGPSGFTGNTIYF

v_gene: TRBV28
d_gene: .
abundance: .
j_gene: TRBJ2-7
CDR3nt: TGTGCCAGCCTGGGAACGTGGGCCCTCGGGGCCACCTACGAGCAGTACTTC
CDR3aa: CASLGTWALGATYEQYF

v_gene: TRBV6-6
d_gene: .
abundance: .
j_gene: TRBJ2-1
CDR3nt: TGTGCCAGCAGCCCCGGGGGGCAGTCCTACAATGAGCAGTTCTTC
CDR3aa: CASSPGGQSYNEQFF

v_gene: TRBV7-2
d_gene: TRBD1
abundance: .
j_gene: TRBJ1-2
CDR3nt: TGTGCCAGCAGTTATCTCGCAGGGGGTAGTGGCTACACCTTC
CDR3aa: CASSYLAGGSGYTF

v_gene: TRBV4-2
d_gene: TRBD2
abundance: once
j_gene: TRBJ2-7
CDR3nt: TGTGCCAGCAGCCCTCTAGCGGGAGTAATGAATTGGGAGCAGTACTTC
CDR3aa: CASSPLAGVMNWEQYF

v_gene: TRBV7-9
d_gene: TRBD1
abundance: .
j_gene: TRBJ2-7
CDR3nt: TGTGCCAGCAGCCAGAACCGGGACAGCTCCTACGAGCAGTACTTC
CDR3aa: CASSQNRDSSYEQYF

v_gene: TRBV7-2
d_gene: .
abundance: .
j_gene: TRBJ2-4
CDR3nt: TGTGCCAGCAGCAACCCGGACTCCTTTTCCAAAAACATTCAGTACTTC
CDR3aa: CASSNPDSFSKNIQYF

v_gene: TRBV7-9
d_gene: TRBD1
abundance: .
j_gene: TRBJ2-7
CDR3nt: TGTGCCAGCAGCTTAAATAGACAGGGGGCGGACGAGCAGTACTTC
CDR3aa: CASSLNRQGADEQYF

v_gene: TRBV28
d_gene: TRBD2
abundance: .
j_gene: TRBJ2-5
CDR3nt: TGTGCCAGCAGTCCCCTAGCGGGGGGGCTTGGGGAGACCCAGTACTTC
CDR3aa: CASSPLAGGLGETQYF